A single sample is the source of the 10 T cell receptor beta chains below, sequenced in a study of T cell repertoires in cytomegalovirus infection. No antigen has been identified for these receptors. TCRdb re-called the reads with MiXCR, one entry per CDR3 protein. The data show tens of thousands of distinct CDR3 sequences, more than 25% seen once. The sequenced sample was PBMCs, sequenced either directly or after in vitro stimulation (not recorded which). Source of these receptors: a human donor in good health (CMV status not recorded). Some clones in this sample may be carry-over from other donors' samples.

The V and J genes are TRBV24-1 and TRBJ1-1; possibly TRBD1 for D (6 bases). CDR3 length: 15 residues. The V end was cut by 7 bases, the J end by 3 bases, with 17 bases between. The V gene's germline CDR1 is KGHDR and CDR2 SFDVKD. CDR3: CATRQGRLGDTEAFF. CDR3 bases: TGTGCCACCAGGCAGGGGCGATTGGGGGACACTGAAGCTTTCTTT.

The rearrangement uses TRBV6-6 and TRBJ2-2, with D uncertain. V was pared by 0 bases and J by 4 bases, with 24 bases between. The CDR3 spans 20 residues. Germline CDR1 is MNHNY and CDR2 is SVGAGI (reference sequence). The CDR3 DNA follows: TGTGCCAGCAGTTACTCTAACGGCTACAGTTTAGGTCGTATCACCGGGGAGCTGTTTTTT. Amino acid sequence: CASSYSNGYSLGRITGELFF.

This clonotype was seen repeatedly, ten times or more. This sequence joins TRBV7-2 and TRBJ1-1; D not certain. V was clipped by 2 bases and J by 1 base, with 5 bases between them. Germline V gives CDR1 SGHTA, CDR2 FQGNSA. The CDR3 is made up of 13 amino acids. CDR3 sequence reads: CASSLFENTEAFF. The CDR3 DNA is TGTGCCAGCAGCTTATTCGAGAACACTGAAGCTTTCTTT. Complete variable domain (other parts from reference TRBV7-2 and TRBJ1-1): GAGVSQSPSNKVTEKGKDVELRCDPISGHTALYWYRQSLGQGLEFLIYFQGNSAPDKSGLPSDRFSAERTGGSVSTLTIQRTQQEDSAVYLCASSLFENTEAFFGQGTRLTVV.

V gene TRBV28 combines with J gene TRBJ2-1; TRBD2 aligns across 14 bases. J was trimmed by 9 bases and V by 6 bases; bases with no gene match: 10. Germline assignment: CDR1 MDHEN and CDR2 SYDVKM. This CDR3 comprises 16 residues. CDR3 loop: CASSPTGLAGAGEQFF. The DNA of the CDR3 is TGTGCCAGCAGCCCGACGGGACTAGCGGGGGCGGGTGAGCAGTTCTTC.

This clonotype was found a few times. This chain joins TRBV7-9 and TRBJ2-5; maybe TRBD2 (5 bases). The ends were cut back, 6 bases at V and 6 bases at J, with 17 bases in the middle. The CDR3 spans 14 residues. In germline, CDR1 is SEHNR, CDR2 FQNEAQ (reference sequence). The DNA of the CDR3 is TGTGCCAGCAGTAGGCTAGCAGCGACAAAGACCCAGTACTTC. This encodes CASSRLAATKTQYF.

Many counts were recorded for this clonotype. The V gene is TRBV7-2, the J gene TRBJ1-5; a possible D gene is TRBD1 (5 bases). Germline CDR1 reads SGHTA; CDR2 reads FQGNSA. The CDR3 sequence is 12 residues long. Trimming stripped 4 bases from V and 7 bases from J, with 8 bases between. The CDR3 here is CASSSTGQPQHF. The CDR3 coding sequence is TGTGCCAGCAGCTCTACAGGACAGCCCCAGCATTTT.

This clonotype has a handful of counts. The V and J genes are TRBV28 and TRBJ1-2, with no clear D. This CDR3 contains 13 residues. Deletions cut 4 bases from V and 1 base from J, with 7 bases between. Per the germline V gene, CDR1 is MDHEN and CDR2 is SYDVKM. Here the CDR3 DNA reads TGTGCCAGCAGTTCCCAGGTTAACTATGGCTACACCTTC. Translation: CASSSQVNYGYTF.

Details on this clonotype: This clone may be a read error of a much larger clone one base away. The chain joins TRBV7-9 to TRBJ2-2; no firm D call. Per germline, CDR1 SEHNR and CDR2 FQNEAQ (reference sequence). The CDR3 runs to 10 residues. Trimming cost V 1 base and J 12 bases, with 3 bases left between them. This CDR3 reads CASSLGKLFF. The CDR3, as DNA: TGTGCCAGCAGCTTAGGGAAGCTGTTTTTT. Supplemented by reference TRBV7-9 and TRBJ2-2, the full variable domain reads DTGVSQNPRHKITKRGQNVTFRCDPISEHNRLYWYRQTLGQGPEFLTYFQNEAQLEKSRLLSDRFSAERPKGSFSTLEIQRTEQGDSAMYLCASSLGKLFFGEGSRLTVL.

This clonotype was counted a few times. The V call is TRBV12-5, the J call TRBJ1-2; D might be TRBD1 (5 bases). The CDR3 extends over 14 amino acids. Trimming left V 1 base short and J 5 bases short, with 11 bases between. Germline values: CDR1 LGHNT, CDR2 FRNRAP. The CDR3 loop is CASGLELGGYGYTF. For the CDR3, the DNA is TGTGCTAGTGGTTTGGAGCTGGGGGGGTATGGCTACACCTTC.

V and J are TRBV28 and TRBJ2-4; the match to TRBD1 covers 8 bases. CDR3 length: 16 amino acids. Germline V gene lookup returns CDR1 MDHEN and CDR2 SYDVKM. Losses at the gene ends were 7 bases for V and 1 base for J; bases not matched to a gene: 9. This CDR3 reads CASTRGRFRAKNIQYF. The CDR3 nucleotides read TGTGCCAGCACCAGGGGGCGCTTCCGGGCCAAAAACATTCAGTACTTC.